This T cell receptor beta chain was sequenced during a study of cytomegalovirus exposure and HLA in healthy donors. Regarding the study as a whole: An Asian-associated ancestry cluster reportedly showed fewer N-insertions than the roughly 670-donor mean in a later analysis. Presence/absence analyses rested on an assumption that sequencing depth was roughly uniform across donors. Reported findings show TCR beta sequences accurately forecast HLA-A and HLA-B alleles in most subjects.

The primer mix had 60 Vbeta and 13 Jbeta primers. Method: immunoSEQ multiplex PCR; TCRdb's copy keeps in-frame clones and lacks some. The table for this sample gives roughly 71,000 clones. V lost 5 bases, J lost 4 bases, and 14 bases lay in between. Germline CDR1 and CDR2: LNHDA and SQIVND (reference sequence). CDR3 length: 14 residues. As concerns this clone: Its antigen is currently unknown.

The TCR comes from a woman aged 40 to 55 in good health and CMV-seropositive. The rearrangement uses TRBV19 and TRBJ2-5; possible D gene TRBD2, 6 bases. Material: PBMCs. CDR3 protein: CASSPPGVRETQYF. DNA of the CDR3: TGTGCCAGTAGTCCCCCGGGAGTGAGAGAGACCCAGTACTTC. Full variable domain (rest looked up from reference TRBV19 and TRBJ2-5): DGGITQSPKYLFRKEGQNVTLSCEQNLNHDAMYWYRQDPGQGLRLIYYSQIVNDFQKGDIAEGYSVSREKKESFPLTVTSAQKNPTAFYLCASSPPGVRETQYFGPGTRLLVL.